A selection of T cell receptor beta chains follows, all from one sample in a study of human T cells and chemical hapten exposure. TCRdb used MiXCR to reprocess the RACE reads, holding one entry per CDR3 protein. The table records around 200,000 distinct CDR3 sequences, roughly 30% of them present only once. The starting material was whole blood, obtained in connection with sensitization to the hapten diphenylcyclopropenone (DPC). The receptors originated from a woman aged 30 to 39 with alopecia areata. Some clones in this sample may be carry-over from other donors' samples. Each CDR3 is given with its conserved first and last residue. D genes are given only for firm matches. Size is omitted from some rows. Given values are once, few, many or a class for expanded clones.

CDR3aa	CDR3nt	abundance	v_gene	d_gene	j_gene
CAWSPLRHGALHF	TGTGCCTGGAGTCCTCTTCGGCACGGGGCCCTCCACTTT	NA	TRBV30	NA	TRBJ1-6
CASSPRQVAGEQYF	TGTGCCAGCAGCCCCCGACAGGTTGCTGGCGAGCAGTACTTC	NA	TRBV7-9	NA	TRBJ2-7
CASSLSPASWSTDTQYF	TGCGCCAGCAGCTTGTCCCCTGCCTCGTGGAGCACAGATACGCAGTATTTT	NA	TRBV5-1	NA	TRBJ2-3
CASSDAVNYGYTF	TGTGCCAGCAGTGATGCGGTTAACTATGGCTACACCTTC	NA	TRBV2	NA	TRBJ1-2
CSATDQYSNQPQHF	TGCAGTGCGACAGACCAATATAGCAATCAGCCCCAGCATTTT	NA	TRBV20-1	NA	TRBJ1-5
CASSLQTDNTGELFF	TGTGCCAGCAGCTTACAAACAGATAACACCGGGGAGCTGTTTTTT	few	TRBV7-9	NA	TRBJ2-2
CASSLLVWETQYF	TGTGCCAGCAGCTTATTAGTTTGGGAGACCCAGTACTTC	once	TRBV7-2	NA	TRBJ2-5
CSALVIRQANTEAFF	TGCAGTGCTCTAGTCATTAGACAGGCCAACACTGAAGCTTTCTTT	NA	TRBV20-1	NA	TRBJ1-1
CSARQGKGSLAEAFF	TGCAGTGCTAGACAGGGGAAGGGAAGTTTAGCTGAAGCTTTCTTT	NA	TRBV20-1	NA	TRBJ1-1
CASSFTWSSYNEQFF	TGCGCCAGCAGCTTTACCTGGAGCTCCTACAATGAGCAGTTCTTC	NA	TRBV5-1	NA	TRBJ2-1
CASSVAVGVGEKLFF	TGTGCCAGCAGCGTAGCCGTGGGGGTTGGAGAAAAACTGTTTTTT	NA	TRBV9	NA	TRBJ1-4
CASSDTGLGTEAFF	TGCGCCAGCAGTGACACAGGCCTGGGGACTGAAGCTTTCTTT	NA	TRBV10-2	NA	TRBJ1-1
CSARDPRGPNNEQFF	TGCAGTGCTAGAGATCCCAGGGGGCCCAACAATGAGCAGTTCTTC	NA	TRBV20-1	TRBD1	TRBJ2-1
CASSSPNTGELFF	TGTGCCAGCAGCTCTCCGAACACCGGGGAGCTGTTTTTT	few	TRBV11-2	NA	TRBJ2-2
CASSFPPELGTQYF	TGTGCCAGCAGCTTCCCACCCGAGTTAGGGACCCAGTACTTC	once	TRBV11-2	NA	TRBJ2-5
CASSRQLRYGYTF	TGTGCCAGCAGTCGCCAATTGCGGTACGGCTACACCTTC	NA	TRBV28	NA	TRBJ1-2
CASSHGANTGELFF	TGTGCCAGCTCCCACGGGGCGAACACCGGGGAGCTGTTTTTT	NA	TRBV28	NA	TRBJ2-2
CSVERLAGVGNEQFF	TGCAGCGTTGAACGACTAGCGGGAGTGGGGAATGAGCAGTTCTTC	few	TRBV29-1	TRBD2	TRBJ2-1
CASKSRQNNQPQHF	TGTGCCAGCAAGAGCCGGCAGAACAATCAGCCCCAGCATTTT	few	TRBV2	NA	TRBJ1-5
CSVGAGPVSAFF	TGCAGCGTTGGGGCAGGCCCGGTTAGTGCTTTCTTT	NA	TRBV29-1	NA	TRBJ1-1
CSARDTSGQETQYF	TGCAGTGCTAGAGATACTAGCGGCCAAGAGACCCAGTACTTC	few	TRBV20-1	TRBD2	TRBJ2-5
CASSTTTGYEDYGYTF	TGTGCCAGCAGCACCACGACAGGGTATGAAGACTATGGCTACACCTTC	few	TRBV7-9	TRBD1	TRBJ1-2
CASSSQTGVGSPLHF	TGTGCCAGCAGCTCCCAGACAGGGGTGGGTTCACCCCTCCACTTT	NA	TRBV7-9	TRBD1	TRBJ1-6
CASIASYGYTF	TGTGCCAGCATTGCCTCCTATGGCTACACCTTC	few	TRBV27	NA	TRBJ1-2
CSVGQGTNEKLFF	TGCAGCGTAGGACAGGGTACTAATGAAAAACTGTTTTTT	NA	TRBV29-1	TRBD1	TRBJ1-4
CASSLGQGAWQPQHF	TGTGCCAGCAGTTTAGGACAGGGGGCTTGGCAGCCCCAGCATTTT	few	TRBV2	TRBD1	TRBJ1-5
CASSLGQDTQYF	TGCGCCAGCAGCTTGGGTCAGGATACGCAGTATTTT	NA	TRBV5-1	NA	TRBJ2-3